The T cell receptor (beta chain) under discussion was sequenced for a study of cytomegalovirus exposure and HLA in healthy donors. Broader study findings: Productive status was seen about 87% or about 30% of the time for most TCR beta V segments in an earlier analysis. A later analysis reportedly found fewer N-insertions in an Asian-associated ancestry cluster than the roughly 670-donor mean. Among the CMV-associated chains, a few were confirmed in vitro as specific for CMV antigens.

Comment on this clone: Its antigen remains unidentified.

All the people who gave samples were healthy bone marrow donors. Germline CDR1 LNHDA, CDR2 SQIVND (reference sequence). The CDR3 sequence is 14 residues long. Unmatched junction bases numbered 6, after V lost 6 bases and J lost 2 bases. Primers included in the PCR were 60 Vbeta and 13 Jbeta primers. Repertoires were generated with immunoSEQ multiplex PCR, while TCRdb's copy carries only in-frame clones and drops some. The table records 140,000 to 150,000 clones, roughly 75% of them present only once. This clonotype was obtained from a female donor in good health and CMV-seronegative. The source material was PBMCs. The chain combines TRBV19 with TRBJ2-5; TRBD1 aligns across 7 bases. The CDR3 bases are TGTGCCAGTAGCCTCCGGGACAGTCAAGAGACCCAGTACTTC. This translates into CASSLRDSQETQYF.